One sample yielded the 32 T cell receptor beta chains listed below, sequenced in a study of blood T cell repertoires in COVID-19. TCRdb's table, derived via immunoSEQ multiplex PCR, lists solely in-frame clones and lacks some. Seen here are about 41,000 clones, approximately 83% observed once, and the top ten hold approximately 43%. What was sequenced was peripheral blood. The source is a woman of 80 years or more with acute or convalescent COVID-19.

V is TRBV19 and J is TRBJ1-1; D uncertain. The CDR3 sequence is 12 residues long. Trimming took off 3 bases at V and 4 bases at J, with 6 bases between the two ends. Per germline, CDR1 LNHDA and CDR2 SQIVND (reference sequence). CDR3 sequence: CASSIGATEAFF. The CDR3, as DNA: TGTGCCAGTAGTATCGGTGCCACTGAAGCTTTCTTT.

The chain is built from TRBV24-1 and TRBJ1-2; D ambiguous. Germline CDR1 reads KGHDR; CDR2 reads SFDVKD. The CDR3 contains 16 residues. V lost 5 bases, J lost 2 bases, and 17 bases lay in between. The CDR3 DNA follows: TGTGCCACCAGTGCCTCCGGGTTGGACTCAAACTATGGCTACACCTTC. This gives the protein CATSASGLDSNYGYTF.

In this sample, this clone turned up once. The chain combines TRBV7-2 with TRBJ2-3; D might be TRBD2 (6 bases). This CDR3 spans 15 amino acids. Germline loops: CDR1 SGHTA, CDR2 FQGNSA. V lost 8 bases and J 5 bases, leaving 20 bases between the germline ends. Here the CDR3 reads CASSPGDRMGDTQYF. As DNA, the CDR3 is TGTGCCAGCTCGCCGGGGGATAGGATGGGAGATACGCAGTATTTT.

In this sample, this clone turned up a few times. The V call is TRBV29-1, the J call TRBJ1-2; 7 bases are shared with TRBD1. The V and J ends lost 6 bases and 0 bases, in that order; junction bases with no gene match: 4. The CDR3 extends over 13 amino acids. CDR1 SQVTM and CDR2 ANQGSEA come from the germline V gene. CDR3 residues: CSVRDRANYGYTF. In DNA form, the CDR3 reads TGCAGCGTGAGGGACAGAGCTAACTATGGCTACACCTTC.

This chain connects TRBV13 to TRBJ1-2, with D tentatively TRBD1 (5 bases). In germline, CDR1 is PRHDT, CDR2 FYEKMQ (reference sequence). Trimming took off 4 bases at V and 5 bases at J, with 17 bases between the two ends. This CDR3 has 15 amino acids. The CDR3 region is CASSSLGAGPYGYTF. The CDR3, as DNA: TGTGCCAGCAGCTCCCTCGGAGCAGGGCCGTATGGCTACACCTTC.

In DNA, the CDR3 is TGTGCCAGCAGAGATGACAGGGCACAGCCCCAGCATTTT. Translation gives CASRDDRAQPQHF. This chain connects TRBV2 to TRBJ1-5; 7 bases agree with TRBD1. The CDR3 spans 13 residues. V was pared by 6 bases and J by 7 bases, with 6 bases of the junction left unmatched. The V gene's germline CDR1 is SNHLY and CDR2 FYNNEI.

V is TRBV19 and J is TRBJ1-5; no clear D gene. The V gene's germline CDR1 is LNHDA and CDR2 SQIVND (reference sequence). The V end was cut by 11 bases, the J end by 1 base, with 9 bases between. CDR3 length: 12 amino acids. The CDR3 sequence is CAVSGSNQPQHF. CDR3 DNA: TGTGCCGTGAGCGGAAGCAATCAGCCCCAGCATTTT.

The V call is TRBV19, the J call TRBJ1-5; unclear D gene. The CDR3 has 13 residues. Trimming pared 3 bases from V and 6 bases from J, leaving 9 bases between. Germline V CDR1 and CDR2: LNHDA, SQIVND (reference sequence). The CDR3 sequence: CASSMRVAQPQHF. For the CDR3, the DNA is TGTGCCAGTAGTATGCGGGTCGCTCAGCCCCAGCATTTT. The variable domain in full, completed from reference TRBV19 and TRBJ1-5, reads DGGITQSPKYLFRKEGQNVTLSCEQNLNHDAMYWYRQDPGQGLRLIYYSQIVNDFQKGDIAEGYSVSREKKESFPLTVTSAQKNPTAFYLCASSMRVAQPQHFGDGTRLSIL.

This clone occurred a few times. The chain recombines TRBV3-1 (or the pseudogene TRBV3-2) with TRBJ2-3, with 9 bases that match TRBD2. The germline V gene encodes CDR1 LGHDT and CDR2 YNNKEL (reference sequence). The CDR3 consists of 18 residues. V lost 3 bases to trimming and J lost 1 base; unmatched junction nucleotides: 11. As DNA, the CDR3 is TGTGCCAGCAGCCATCCCCCAGGGGCGGGGGGGGGCACAGATACGCAGTATTTT. Residues: CASSHPPGAGGGTDTQYF.

The rearrangement joins TRBV5-1 to TRBJ1-1; D may be TRBD1 (6 bases). The V end was cut by 1 base, the J end by 3 bases, with 7 bases between. The germline V gene has CDR1 SGHRS and CDR2 YFSETQ. This CDR3 region has 13 residues. CDR3 residues: CASSLKGDTEAFF. DNA of the CDR3: TGCGCCAGCAGCTTGAAGGGGGACACTGAAGCTTTCTTT.

The gene calls are TRBV4-1 and TRBJ2-1; tentatively, D is TRBD2 (6 bases). Looked up from germline, CDR1 is MGHRA and CDR2 is YSYEKL. Trimming took off 9 bases at V and 7 bases at J, with 19 bases between the two ends. This CDR3 contains 14 residues. For the CDR3, the DNA is TGCGCCAGTCGTGGGGCGGGGATGGAGAATGAGCAGTTCTTC. This gives the protein CASRGAGMENEQFF.

The rearrangement uses TRBV27 and TRBJ2-1; 10 positions agree with TRBD1. Looked up from germline, CDR1 is MNHEY and CDR2 is SMNVEV (reference sequence). The CDR3 runs to 16 residues. The trim removed 2 bases at V and 5 bases at J, leaving 6 bases unmatched. Here the CDR3 reads CASSLRGQGRNNEQFF. DNA for the CDR3: TGTGCCAGCAGTTTAAGGGGACAGGGGAGAAACAATGAGCAGTTCTTC.

This clone was detected once. This sequence joins TRBV9 and TRBJ1-2; no clear D gene. Trimming shortened V by 0 bases and J by 3 bases, and 15 bases separated the two germline ends. Germline CDR1 and CDR2: SGDLS and YYNGEE. The CDR3 spans 16 residues. The CDR3, as DNA: TGTGCCAGCAGCGTAGGTGCGGGCCGGAATGACTATGGCTACACCTTC. This gives the protein CASSVGAGRNDYGYTF. The full variable domain, completed using reference TRBV9 and TRBJ1-2, is DSGVTQTPKHLITATGQRVTLRCSPRSGDLSVYWYQQSLDQGLQFLIQYYNGEERAKGNILERFSAQQFPDLHSELNLSSLELGDSALYFCASSVGAGRNDYGYTFGSGTRLTVV.

This clone was counted a single time. The chain uses TRBV4-1 and TRBJ1-5; D remains unclear. Germline CDR1 reads MGHRA; CDR2 reads YSYEKL. This CDR3 has 14 amino acids. Trimming took off 0 bases at V and 10 bases at J, with 13 bases between the two ends. The CDR3 DNA is TGCGCCAGCAGCCAAGAAGAGGGCACAACACCCCAGCATTTT. Translation gives CASSQEEGTTPQHF.

The chain carries TRBV5-4 and TRBJ1-1; D unresolved. This CDR3 spans 14 amino acids. Germline CDR1 reads SGHNT; CDR2 reads YYREEE (reference sequence). The V end lost 0 bases, the J end lost 3 bases, and 9 bases lay between the germline ends. The DNA of the CDR3 is TGTGCCAGCAGCTTGGATTTCGGTTACACTGAAGCTTTCTTT. Its translation is CASSLDFGYTEAFF.

The rearrangement uses TRBV11-2 and TRBJ2-7, with 8 bases matching TRBD2. The V and J ends lost 7 bases and 2 bases, in that order; junction bases with no gene match: 7. CDR1 and CDR2 from the germline V gene are SGHAT and FQNNGV. The CDR3 sequence is 14 residues long. The CDR3 reads CASIRRGGPYEQYF. The DNA of the CDR3 is TGTGCCAGCATCCGCCGGGGGGGCCCCTACGAGCAGTACTTC.

This clone occurred a few times. The chain combines TRBV19 with TRBJ1-5, with a weak D call TRBD1 (5 bases). This CDR3 has 15 residues. The germline CDR1 and CDR2 sequences are LNHDA and SQIVND (reference sequence). V was pared by 5 bases and J by 0 bases, with 11 bases between. In nucleotides, the CDR3 is TGTGCCAGTAGTCCCGACAGCTATAGCAATCAGCCCCAGCATTTT. This encodes CASSPDSYSNQPQHF.

The rearrangement links TRBV7-9 to TRBJ2-5, with D perhaps TRBD2 (6 bases). This CDR3 comprises 16 residues. Per germline, CDR1 SEHNR and CDR2 FQNEAQ (reference sequence). Deletions cut 5 bases from V and 1 base from J, with 17 bases between. CDR3 region: CASSPPRRDPQETQYF. CDR3 nucleotide sequence: TGTGCCAGCAGCCCCCCTAGGAGGGACCCCCAAGAGACCCAGTACTTC. Drawing the rest from reference TRBV7-9 and TRBJ2-5, the complete variable domain is DTGVSQNPRHKITKRGQNVTFRCDPISEHNRLYWYRQTLGQGPEFLTYFQNEAQLEKSRLLSDRFSAERPKGSFSTLEIQRTEQGDSAMYLCASSPPRRDPQETQYFGPGTRLLVL.

The sample holds one count of this clone. The CDR3, as DNA: TGTGCCAGCAGCTTAGCAGGTTATAATTCACCCCTCCACTTT. Protein: CASSLAGYNSPLHF. The rearrangement uses TRBV11-2 and TRBJ1-6; D is undetermined. The CDR3 sequence is 14 residues long. Trimming left V 1 base short and J 4 bases short, with 5 bases between. CDR1 SGHAT and CDR2 FQNNGV come from the germline V gene.

There are a few counts of this clone. The rearrangement links TRBV19 to TRBJ2-3, with 9 bases matching TRBD1. Germline CDR1 reads LNHDA; CDR2 reads SQIVND (reference sequence). The V and J ends lost 5 bases and 1 base, in that order; junction bases with no gene match: 10. The CDR3 runs to 17 residues. The CDR3 DNA reads TGTGCCAGTAGTCTCATCCCACAGGGGGCTCGCACAGATACGCAGTATTTT. Translation gives CASSLIPQGARTDTQYF.

The chain couples TRBV12-3 or TRBV12-4 to TRBJ1-6; D gene ambiguous. With 7 bases removed from V and 10 bases from J, the gap between germline ends came to 14 bases. The CDR3 loop spans 13 amino acids. For the CDR3, the DNA is TGTGCCAGCACCGAGGGCGATTTCTCACCCCTCCACTTT. Protein sequence: CASTEGDFSPLHF.

The V and J genes are TRBV6-2 or TRBV6-3 and TRBJ1-5; 9 bases agree with TRBD1. Germline lookup yields CDR1 MNHEY and CDR2 SVGEGT. With 5 bases clipped from V and 1 base from J, the junction kept 3 bases outside the gene matches. The CDR3 loop spans 15 amino acids. CDR3 protein: CASSITGGSNQPQHF. The CDR3 region has the DNA TGTGCCAGCAGTATCACAGGGGGCAGCAATCAGCCCCAGCATTTT.

The rearrangement uses TRBV15 and TRBJ1-3, with D possibly TRBD1 on 6 matching bases. V was trimmed by 5 bases and J by 5 bases, leaving 19 bases between them. The CDR3 contains 16 residues. Germline V lookup: CDR1 LNHNV, CDR2 YYDKDF (reference sequence). The CDR3 loop reads CATSPLLDRSRNTIYF. The CDR3 region has the DNA TGTGCCACCAGCCCGCTGTTAGACAGGAGTAGAAACACCATATATTTT.

CDR3 region: CASNPTGKWTGYTF. The DNA for the CDR3 is TGTGCCAGCAACCCAACAGGGAAATGGACTGGCTACACCTTC. The rearrangement joins TRBV6-5 to TRBJ1-2, with D perhaps matching TRBD1 (6 bases). The V gene's germline CDR1 is MNHEY and CDR2 SVGAGI. This CDR3 region has 14 residues. Trimming cost V 7 bases and J 7 bases, with 19 bases left between them.

The chain links TRBV5-1 to TRBJ1-5; no clear D gene. V lost 1 base, J lost 7 bases, and 9 bases lay in between. Germline values: CDR1 SGHRS, CDR2 YFSETQ. The CDR3 is 13 amino acids. The CDR3 reads CASSLRETQPQHF. CDR3 in DNA: TGCGCCAGCAGCTTGCGGGAAACGCAGCCCCAGCATTTT.

This chain uses TRBV7-9 with TRBJ1-6, with D possibly being TRBD1 (5 bases). Germline V gene lookup returns CDR1 SEHNR and CDR2 FQNEAQ (reference sequence). CDR3 length: 13 amino acids. V was cut by 3 bases and J by 11 bases, with 11 bases left in between. CDR3 coding DNA: TGTGCCAGCAGCTTGGGACTTGCTACACCCCTCCACTTT. Translation gives CASSLGLATPLHF.

J is TRBJ1-1 and V is TRBV3-1 (or the pseudogene TRBV3-2), with D uncertain. The CDR3 spans 14 residues. Per germline, CDR1 LGHDT and CDR2 YNNKEL (reference sequence). Trimming stripped 0 bases from V and 1 base from J, with 6 bases between. CDR3 DNA: TGTGCCAGCAGCCAAGACGGAGCGAACACTGAAGCTTTCTTT. It is translated as CASSQDGANTEAFF.

In nucleotides, the CDR3 is TGTGCCAGCATCACCCGCCCCAGGGATTCACCCCTCCACTTT. Amino acids: CASITRPRDSPLHF. This rearrangement joins TRBV6-5 to TRBJ1-6, with a weak D call TRBD1 (5 bases). Germline V gene data show CDR1 as MNHEY and CDR2 as SVGAGI. V was shortened by 7 bases and J by 8 bases, with 15 bases between the two germline ends. CDR3 length: 14 amino acids.

V and J are TRBV12-3 or TRBV12-4 and TRBJ1-2; TRBD1 might be the D (6 bases). CDR3 length: 12 amino acids. V lost 5 bases, J lost 5 bases, and 9 bases lay in between. The CDR3 here is CASSAQGYGYTF. The CDR3 nucleotides read TGTGCCAGCAGTGCACAGGGATATGGCTACACCTTC.

DNA of the CDR3: TGTGCCAGTAGTATAGGCCCAGGGGCTAACTATGGCTACACCTTC. Its protein product is CASSIGPGANYGYTF. The rearrangement links TRBV19 to TRBJ1-2; a weak D match, TRBD1 (6 bases). The CDR3 contains 15 residues. Germline CDR1 LNHDA, CDR2 SQIVND (reference sequence). The ends were cut back, 1 base at V and 0 bases at J, with 9 bases in the middle.

The CDR3 bases are TGTGCCAGCAGCTTGAGCGGACGTGTAGCTTTCTTT. It encodes CASSLSGRVAFF. This chain joins TRBV5-8 and TRBJ1-1, with D unresolved. V lost 1 base, J lost 10 bases, and 11 bases lay in between. Germline values: CDR1 SGHTS, CDR2 YDEGEE. This CDR3 contains 12 residues.

The chain joins TRBV5-4 to TRBJ2-7; TRBD1 might be the D (5 bases). The CDR3 totals 13 residues. The germline V and J ends were trimmed by 4 bases and 6 bases, with 14 bases remaining between them. Germline assignment: CDR1 SGHNT and CDR2 YYREEE (reference sequence). CDR3 sequence: CASSSDSVGEQYF. CDR3 sequence (DNA): TGTGCCAGCAGCAGCGACAGTGTCGGCGAGCAGTACTTC.